Here is one T cell receptor beta chain with its context. Many counts were recorded for this clone. There is no known antigen for this receptor. No much larger clone is present one base from it, and per-base qualities are unavailable. The data originate from a study of cytomegalovirus exposure and HLA in healthy donors (dated by TCRdb to about 2017). Background on the whole study: In an earlier analysis of around 540 of the donors, approximately 260 Gb of sequence data and 95 million to 130 million unique TCR beta sequences from approximately 180 million T cells were reported. An early release covering roughly 580 HLA-typed donors comprised around 300 gigabases of sequencing data and tens of millions of unique TCR sequences. Of the roughly 400 genotyped donors, approximately 80% fell in the genetic ancestry cluster associated with self-reported Caucasian donors. The study aimed to test whether signatures of past pathogen exposure could be identified by cataloging public T cell receptors. The study profiled the T cell repertoires of some 610 subjects by immunosequencing and related them to cytomegalovirus serostatus. In addition to the first cohort of roughly 700 subjects, a separate validation cohort of 120 different subjects was used. High-throughput TCR immunosequencing, statistical association of individual TCRs with disease status, and machine learning were combined to predict cytomegalovirus infection status. In a later analysis, previously published TCR beta repertoires from 600 to 850 donors were re-analyzed and high-resolution HLA genotyping was added so that TCR occurrence patterns could be studied. In the later analysis, no new phenotypic data were used to find candidate immune exposures; instead, reliance was placed on TCR beta sequences and their occurrence across donors. An earlier analysis of about 600 of the donors used high-throughput TCR beta sequencing to judge whether each TCR beta V gene segment behaved as functional or pseudogenic. Alongside the repertoire data, information on donor age, sex, ethnicity and CMV serostatus was compiled. A later genetic analysis took genome-wide SNP genotypes for 398 of the 666 donors and used that subset as a discovery cohort. Every repertoire in the discovery cohort had been generated on one and the same sequencing platform. Class I and class II HLA loci were covered by the typing at four-digit resolution. The number of typed donors differed by locus: 629-630 for A, B, C, DRB1 and DQB1; 522 for DQA1; 606 for DPA1; and some 430 for DPB1. Four to six DR-DQ haplotypes were handled as single units for association and clustering, since linkage in the cohort was strong. Among a few hundred genotyped donors of the cohort, an average of roughly 240,000 unique TCR beta nucleotide sequences were sequenced per donor, around 18% of them non-productive.

The cohort was made up of 650 to 700 healthy bone marrow donors. Cohort members were all nominally healthy when sampled, although unrecorded immune exposures were likely present. The donor was CMV seropositive and was included in the group of 270 or so seropositive cohort members. A peripheral blood sample was collected from each donor, and TCR beta sequencing was performed on peripheral blood mononuclear cells. Genomic DNA extraction from the blood cell samples was performed with the Qiagen DNeasy Blood Extraction Kit. The library was generated by the immunoSEQ multiplex PCR assay. For the multiplex PCR, a mixture combining 60 forward primers for TCR Vbeta segments and 13 reverse primers for TCR Jbeta segments was used. A multiplex PCR assay on genomic DNA amplified the CDR3 region of rearranged TCR beta genes. The amplified TCR beta libraries were sequenced on the Illumina HiSeq System as 87-base-pair reads. Per the authors' processing: In a later analysis, about 80 million unique TCR beta chains were counted across the roughly 610 repertoires, and approximately 11 million of these chains were shared by at least two donors. Raw reads were error-corrected and collapsed into unique sequences with a nearest-neighbor algorithm that merged closely related sequences to remove PCR and sequencing errors. To assign V, D and J gene segments, CDR3 sequences were aligned to IMGT reference sequences. Each retained sequence needed at least a six-nucleotide match to both a V gene segment and a J gene segment. A rearrangement was called productive if the CDR3 had no stop codons and remained in frame with V and J, and every other rearrangement was called non-productive. CDR3 was defined according to IMGT convention as the region running from the second conserved V-encoded cysteine to the conserved J-encoded phenylalanine. The earlier analysis of more than 450 of the donors excluded sequences that lacked an unambiguous match to a single V gene segment. In an earlier analysis of 587 of the donors, a V segment was called functional when productive rearrangements were above 56.7%, and segregating when the standard deviation between donors exceeded 5%. A statistical classification framework was developed to diagnose cytomegalovirus status using the catalog of TCR beta chain sequences. A later analysis assigned V and J genes by comparing TCR nucleotide sequences with IMGT/GENE-DB human TR gene sequences. The TCRdist pipeline was used in a later analysis to assign CDR3 sequences and most-parsimonious VDJ recombination scenarios. A later analysis defined each TCR beta chain by its CDR3 amino acid sequence plus V-gene family, and excluded reads lacking a unique V-gene family. As a way to deal with suspected cross-contamination and a sequencing artifact, a later analysis dropped hundreds of nucleotide sequences that were highly shared and had low generation probability. For each public chain, a later analysis derived a clonal expansion index from normalized ranks of inferred template counts within each repertoire. In a later analysis, generation probabilities were computed using a VDJ recombination model fitted to out-of-frame rearrangements, and the results were checked against IGoR. Hypergeometric tests were used in a later analysis to score TCR-TCR, TCR-HLA and TCR-CMV co-occurrence, with a repertoire-size bias correction applied to the TCR pairs. To estimate false discovery rates, a later analysis permuted the HLA or CMV assignments 20 times. In a later analysis, co-occurring TCRs were grouped using DBSCAN, and TCRdist sequence similarity was added for clustering within HLA-allele-positive subsets. Co-occurrence clustering excluded repertoires with fewer than 30,000 or more than 120,000 public chains, plus five with anomalous nucleotide sharing. TCRdb stores this immuneACCESS table with in-frame sequences only. Part of the clones is absent; in the studies checked, under half of the shortfall reflects unresolved V genes, and no reason is known for the rest. The V and J calls and clone size are taken from that table; D and trimming were inferred from the DNA. Present in this sample are about 110,000 clones, around 70% of which were seen just once. The ten largest clones represent about 4.9% of the sample.

What the authors observed across the whole study: In the study, 150 to 200 TCR beta chains were listed as associated with cytomegalovirus. A later genetic analysis associated a missense DCLRE1C variant with V-gene and J-gene trimming of TCR beta chains, and an independent cohort replicated the association. A cluster of highly shared sequence variants was judged likely to be a technical artifact of the sequencing pipeline. Compared with equally common non-associated chains, HLA-associated TCR beta chains in a later analysis were more clonally expanded and had lower generation probabilities. In an earlier analysis of 587 of the donors, most TCR beta V segments appeared in productive rearrangements about 87% or about 30% of the time, broadly matching IMGT annotations. Cytomegalovirus status was reported to be diagnosed by the classifier with high specificity and sensitivity in both the original and validation cohorts. This cohort had only TCR beta chains sequenced, and the lack of alpha or paired-chain data limited which features could be detected. The authors suggested that the approach could potentially be generalized to other disease states and immunological phenotypes. Linkage disequilibrium might explain the correlated functional status among segregating V segments, but an unknown experimental factor could not be ruled out. A further reported finding was that TCR beta sequences accurately predicted the HLA-A and HLA-B alleles for most subjects in the first cohort. In a later analysis, TCR association rates were found to vary across HLA loci, with the most associated TCRs seen for DRB1 alleles and the fewest for HLA-C alleles. In a later analysis, several top co-occurrence clusters were reported to appear linked to parvovirus B19, influenza, CMV and Epstein-Barr virus. The earlier analysis of nearly 600 of the donors excluded some 15 rarely observed V segments, including chromosome 9 orphons, because counts were too low. When HLA alleles, especially DR and DQ, strongly co-occurred, TCR associations were difficult to assign to individual alleles. A few of the identified cytomegalovirus-associated TCR beta chains were confirmed in vitro to be specific for cytomegalovirus antigens. HLA typing was unavailable for some donors at each locus, so association tests used only the typed subset. Most TCR sequences were seen in very few donors, while some public TCRs were found in many individuals. A later genetic analysis reported fewer N-insertions in productive TCRs among donors in an Asian-associated ancestry cluster than the 666-donor mean. At a false discovery rate of 0.05, a later analysis linked under 20,000 TCR beta sequences to specific HLA alleles. A later analysis found that most CMV-associated TCR beta chains appeared HLA-restricted, with HLA associations seemingly driven largely by CMV exposure. Sequencing depth was assumed to be roughly uniform across donors in the presence/absence analyses, though that assumption may not hold. Immune exposure information for the cohort was limited to CMV serostatus.

The sample consisted of PBMCs. This TCR was sampled from a man aged 25-45 years in good health and CMV-seropositive.

The CDR3 amino acid sequence is: CALKQGSFNTGELFF. The DNA sequence is TGTGCCTTAAAACAGGGATCCTTTAACACCGGGGAGCTGTTTTTT. This sequence uses TRBV30 and TRBJ2-2; TRBD1 might be the D gene, on 6 matching bases. V is cut by 7 bases and J by 2 bases, and the space between the germline ends is 17 bases. From cysteine to phenylalanine, the CDR3 is 15 amino acids long. CDR3 DNA only is kept here, 45 bases in frame from base 1. Via the germline V gene (reference sequence), CDR1 is GTSNPN and CDR2 SVGIG.